The clone carrying this T cell receptor (beta chain) was found a few times. What it binds is not known. These data originate in a study of blood T cells in healthy people across ages. Broader study findings: A strong correlation was seen between TCR beta diversity and naive T cell percentage.

V lost 4 bases and J lost 4, with 20 bases in between. The CDR3 loop spans 17 amino acids. Per germline, CDR1 SGHTA and CDR2 FQGTGA. For the second PCR, which ran for roughly 6 to 11 cycles, a sample-barcoded 5' primer and a J-beta primer mix were used. Each of the samples gave a minimum of 2.5 million paired-end reads that contained CDR3. TCRdb reprocessed the 5' RACE reads via MiXCR and lists one record per CDR3 protein. This table has 790,000 or so distinct CDR3 sequences, 35% to 60% appearing once. The amount of total RNA extracted per sample was at least 6 micrograms. The rearrangement joins TRBV7-3 to TRBJ2-1; the D gene is possibly TRBD1 (6 bases). The sequence came from a man aged 80 or over in good health. The source material was blood. DNA of the CDR3: TGTGCCAGCAGCTCCACTAGGACAGTCGAAGGATACAATGAGCAGTTCTTC. It specifies CASSSTRTVEGYNEQFF.